The T cell receptor (beta chain) described here comes from a study of chemoradiotherapy in HPV16-positive cancers. Study results and limitations: During treatment, candidate HPV-specific clones and E7-related motifs expanded in tumor.

TCRdb's table, derived via immunoSEQ multiplex PCR, lists solely in-frame clones and lacks some. The sample carries tens of thousands of clones, 84% recorded once. Regarding this clone: Its antigen is currently unknown.

The CDR3 has 15 residues. Germline CDR1 is SEHNR and CDR2 is FQNEAQ (reference sequence). J was trimmed by 3 bases and V by 1 base; bases with no gene match: 3. The specimen comprised blood, sampled from a patient who underwent chemoradiotherapy. The receptor was derived from a human donor with HPV-associated anogenital cancer. V and J are TRBV7-9 and TRBJ2-1; 7 positions agree with TRBD2. CDR3 coding DNA: TGTGCCAGCAGCTTAGATGGGACTATCTACAATGAGCAGTTCTTC. Amino acid sequence: CASSLDGTIYNEQFF. The full variable domain, rest sourced from reference TRBV7-9 and TRBJ2-1, is DTGVSQNPRHKITKRGQNVTFRCDPISEHNRLYWYRQTLGQGPEFLTYFQNEAQLEKSRLLSDRFSAERPKGSFSTLEIQRTEQGDSAMYLCASSLDGTIYNEQFFGPGTRLTVL.